The text below deals with one T cell receptor beta chain. Its specificity is unknown. Per the germline V gene, CDR1 is SGHRS and CDR2 is YFSETQ. The V segment lost 3 bases and the J segment 6 bases; nucleotides outside the gene matches: 6. The CDR3 has 15 amino acids. This entry is derived from a study of shared clonotypes between healthy human individuals. Across the whole study: CD8 memory received one plate per donor, CD8 naive two, CD4 memory three and CD4 naive three.

Using immunoSEQ multiplex PCR, the repertoire was profiled, and TCRdb retains in-frame clones only, with some absent. The data hold hundreds of thousands of clones, with roughly 94% observed a single time. CD8 cells regarded as naive lacked CD45RO, were positively chosen for CCR7, and omitted terminally differentiated effector memory CD45RA+ cells. General study findings and limits: Sorted-subset samples were not fully sequenced, rarefaction indicated. A handful of donors had 5% to 6% of their naive CD4 clonotypes in common. Clonotypes shared by all four donors outscored non-shared clonotypes in generation probability.

This chain joins TRBV5-1 and TRBJ2-2, with 9 bases identical to TRBD1. The sample taken for sequencing was naive CD8+ T cells sorted from blood. The receptor's source is a man aged 25 to 45 in good health. DNA of the CDR3: TGCGCCAGCAGCTCCGGGACAGGGTGGCCCGGGGAGCTGTTTTTT. Its protein is CASSSGTGWPGELFF.